This entry lists 10 T cell receptor beta chains sequenced from one sample in a study of T cell changes during pregnancy in multiple sclerosis. Here immunoSEQ multiplex PCR was the method, and the copy in TCRdb shows in-frame clones only, minus some. The sample comprises approximately 40,000 clones, over 75% of which are singletons, and 11% rests with the top ten. The sequenced sample was CD8+ T cells from peripheral blood mononuclear cells, obtained in the third trimester of pregnancy. Receptors were obtained from a female donor with multiple sclerosis, enrolled in a pregnancy study.

The chain employs TRBV18 and TRBJ2-7; perhaps TRBD1 as D (5 bases). CDR1 and CDR2 (germline): KGHSH, LQKENI. V lost 3 bases to trimming and J lost 3 bases, with 12 bases between them. The CDR3 length is 14 residues. The CDR3: CASSPTDTNYEQYF. The CDR3 coding sequence is TGTGCCAGCTCACCCACGGACACCAACTACGAGCAGTACTTC.

The rearrangement uses TRBV4-2 and TRBJ2-5, with TRBD2 matching 10 bases. This CDR3 has 17 amino acids. Germline trimming cut 3 bases from V and 2 bases from J; bases unmatched to any gene: 9. CDR1 is LGHNA and CDR2 is YNFKEQ in the germline V gene. The CDR3 region is CASSHFGASGGQETQYF. The CDR3 nucleotides read TGTGCCAGCAGCCACTTTGGTGCTAGCGGGGGACAAGAGACCCAGTACTTC.

V gene TRBV29-1 combines with J gene TRBJ2-5; possibly TRBD1 for D (5 bases). The V end was cut by 3 bases, the J end by 2 bases, with 10 bases between. Germline lookup yields CDR1 SQVTM and CDR2 ANQGSEA. This CDR3 region has 13 residues. The CDR3 reads CSVERDSQETQYF. CDR3 in DNA: TGCAGCGTTGAGAGAGACAGTCAAGAGACCCAGTACTTC.

This chain uses TRBV19 with TRBJ2-1; the match to TRBD2 covers 8 bases. V was pared by 10 bases and J by 0 bases, with 32 bases of the junction left unmatched. From germline, CDR1 is LNHDA and CDR2 SQIVND (reference sequence). The CDR3 has 23 residues. The CDR3: CATNALPLDGGAKQRSSYNEQFF. The CDR3 bases are TGTGCCACTAACGCCCTCCCCCTCGACGGGGGGGCGAAACAACGAAGCTCCTACAATGAGCAGTTCTTC.

The chain links TRBV4-2 to TRBJ2-7, with D perhaps matching TRBD2 (6 bases). Germline lookup yields CDR1 LGHNA and CDR2 YNFKEQ. This CDR3 has 15 amino acids. The ends were cut back, 4 bases at V and 5 bases at J, with 18 bases in the middle. CDR3 in DNA: TGTGCCAGCAGCCCGCAAGGGCTAGCGAACGACGAGCAGTACTTC. Translated: CASSPQGLANDEQYF.

This rearrangement joins TRBV19 to TRBJ2-2; the match to TRBD2 covers 13 bases. Per germline, CDR1 LNHDA and CDR2 SQIVND (reference sequence). The J segment lost 4 bases and the V segment lost 9 bases, leaving 5 bases of the junction unmatched. The CDR3 loop spans 15 amino acids. The CDR3 DNA follows: TGTGCCAGCCTGGGACTAGCGGGATCCACCGGGGAGCTGTTTTTT. This encodes CASLGLAGSTGELFF.

The chain uses TRBV19 and TRBJ1-1; 8 nucleotides agree with TRBD1. The CDR3 consists of 15 residues. The ends lost 6 bases at V and 2 bases at J; junction bases unmatched: 8. Germline V gives CDR1 LNHDA, CDR2 SQIVND (reference sequence). The CDR3 here is CASSPSGGPNTEAFF. CDR3 in DNA: TGTGCCAGTAGCCCGTCAGGGGGCCCTAACACTGAAGCTTTCTTT.

The count of this clone is one. The chain couples TRBV6-1 to TRBJ2-1, with 7 bases matching TRBD1. Looked up from germline, CDR1 is MNHNS and CDR2 is SASEGT. The CDR3 consists of 13 residues. The J segment lost 9 bases and the V segment lost 5 bases, leaving 7 bases of the junction unmatched. The CDR3 nucleotides read TGTGCCAGCAGTAAAACAGGGGATGGTGAGCAGTTCTTC. This encodes CASSKTGDGEQFF.

This clone was detected once. The J gene is TRBJ2-1, the V gene TRBV27; 7 bases fit TRBD2. After removal of 3 bases from V and 4 bases from J, the junction contained 6 bases not matched to a gene. The CDR3 has 15 amino acids. Germline values: CDR1 MNHEY, CDR2 SMNVEV (reference sequence). CDR3 sequence: CASSFGTSVYNEQFF. CDR3 in DNA: TGTGCCAGCAGTTTCGGAACTAGCGTTTACAATGAGCAGTTCTTC.

The chain joins TRBV5-4 to TRBJ2-6; D unclear. With 4 bases removed from V and 0 bases from J, the gap between germline ends came to 14 bases. CDR3 length: 17 residues. CDR1 and CDR2 from the germline V gene are SGHNT and YYREEE (reference sequence). The CDR3 DNA follows: TGTGCCAGCAGCCAAGCTGACCTAGGCTCTGGGGCCAACGTCCTGACTTTC. This sequence encodes CASSQADLGSGANVLTF.